These 10 T cell receptor beta chains originate from one sample sequenced in a study of vaccination and CD4 T cells after COVID-19. Treatment specified: roughly nine-day PBMC culture with coronavirus spike peptide pools or control peptides (ViraFEST assay). With the Oncomine TCR Beta short-read assay, DNA from cultured CD4+ T cells was sequenced. TCRdb independently ran MiXCR on the PCR reads; one entry per CDR3 protein. The table has 20,000 to 25,000 distinct CDR3 sequences, less than 65% seen once; the top ten hold about an eighth. No antigens are known for them. Source: CD4+ T cells from blood, cultured in vitro, taken after SARS-CoV-2 vaccination. Receptors were obtained from a human donor who received a COVID-19 vaccine.

The V gene is TRBV7-6, the J gene TRBJ2-2, with 12 bases that match TRBD1. Germline CDR1 is SGHVS and CDR2 is FNYEAQ. The CDR3 has 16 amino acids. With 8 bases clipped from V and 8 bases from J, the junction kept 12 bases outside the gene matches. The CDR3 protein is CASGTRDRGRRGELFF. As DNA, the CDR3 is TGTGCCAGCGGGACCCGGGACAGGGGGCGAAGGGGGGAGCTGTTTTTT.

The chain employs TRBV5-1 and TRBJ2-6; tentatively, D is TRBD2 (6 bases). Looked up from germline, CDR1 is SGHRS and CDR2 is YFSETQ. This CDR3 is built from 16 residues. The V gene lost 1 base and the J gene lost 1 base, with 9 bases spanning the gap. The CDR3 sequence is CASSLWGESGANVLTF. The CDR3 DNA reads as TGCGCCAGCAGCTTGTGGGGGGAATCTGGGGCCAACGTCCTGACTTTC.

The gene calls are TRBV6-1 and TRBJ1-1; 10 bases are a match to TRBD1. The CDR3 is 16 amino acids. The germline V gene encodes CDR1 MNHNS and CDR2 SASEGT. V was clipped by 0 bases and J by 1 base; unmatched bases: 2. The CDR3 nucleotides read TGTGCCAGCAGTGAAGCGTGGGACAGGGGGAACACTGAAGCTTTCTTT. It is translated as CASSEAWDRGNTEAFF.

The chain links TRBV10-3 to TRBJ2-3, with TRBD1 identical over 7 bases. There are 15 residues in the CDR3. Germline V CDR1 and CDR2: ENHRY, SYGVKD. The trim removed 3 bases at V and 2 bases at J, leaving 5 bases unmatched. For the CDR3, the DNA is TGTGCCATCAGTGACCCCAGGGGGACCACAGATACGCAGTATTTT. Translation: CAISDPRGTTDTQYF.

This clonotype was observed a few times. V is TRBV20-1 and J is TRBJ1-2; D is unresolved. Germline-derived CDR1 and CDR2 are DFQATT and SNEGSKA (reference sequence). The V end was cut by 3 bases, the J end by 8 bases, with 10 bases between. The CDR3 loop spans 11 amino acids. The CDR3 nucleotides read TGCAGTGCTAGGTGGTTGGAGGGCTACACCTTC. Translating it yields CSARWLEGYTF.

A few counts support this clonotype. The chain recombines TRBV20-1 with TRBJ2-1; no clear D. V was pared by 5 bases and J by 2 bases, with 13 bases between. CDR3 length: 14 residues. Germline values: CDR1 DFQATT, CDR2 SNEGSKA (reference sequence). CDR3 loop: CSALGSATYNEQFF. As DNA, the CDR3 is TGCAGTGCTCTAGGGTCAGCTACCTACAATGAGCAGTTCTTC.

The chain combines TRBV5-1 with TRBJ2-1, with a tentative D call TRBD1 (6 bases). The CDR3 sequence is 17 residues long. Germline CDR1 and CDR2: SGHRS and YFSETQ. Between the trimmed V and J ends, which lost 2 bases and 9 bases, there was a span of 24 bases. The CDR3 loop reads CASSFLLPGQLYGEQFF. The CDR3 nucleotides are TGCGCCAGCAGCTTTCTACTACCGGGACAATTATACGGTGAGCAGTTCTTC.

The genes are TRBV25-1 and TRBJ2-5; the match to TRBD1 covers 8 bases. V dropped 2 bases and J dropped 4; count of bases not matched to a gene: 12. The CDR3 covers 17 residues. Germline V gene sequence: CDR1 MGHDK, CDR2 SYGVNS. The CDR3 nucleotides are TGTGCCAGCAGTGAAGAGGCAGGGGGCGTGAGTGGAGAGACCCAGTACTTC. This codes for CASSEEAGGVSGETQYF. The whole variable domain, remainder taken from reference TRBV25-1 and TRBJ2-5, is EADIYQTPRYLVIGTGKKITLECSQTMGHDKMYWYQQDPGMELHLIHYSYGVNSTEKGDLSSESTVSRIRTEHFPLTLESARPSHTSQYLCASSEEAGGVSGETQYFGPGTRLLVL.

The CDR3: CSARTGIVETQYF. The DNA for the CDR3 is TGCAGTGCTCGGACAGGGATCGTTGAGACCCAGTACTTC. V is TRBV20-1 and J is TRBJ2-5; 8 bases agree with TRBD1. The junction had 7 bases not matched to a gene; V was cut back by 5 bases and J by 5 bases. Germline V gene data show CDR1 as DFQATT and CDR2 as SNEGSKA (reference sequence). This CDR3 comprises 13 residues.

This CDR3 is CATSDSTKWDRGNQPQHF. The CDR3 bases are TGTGCCACCAGTGACTCAACCAAGTGGGACAGGGGCAATCAGCCCCAGCATTTT. The chain combines TRBV24-1 with TRBJ1-5; the match to TRBD1 covers 9 bases. J was trimmed by 2 bases and V by 4 bases; bases with no gene match: 11. Germline lookup yields CDR1 KGHDR and CDR2 SFDVKD. The CDR3 has 18 amino acids.